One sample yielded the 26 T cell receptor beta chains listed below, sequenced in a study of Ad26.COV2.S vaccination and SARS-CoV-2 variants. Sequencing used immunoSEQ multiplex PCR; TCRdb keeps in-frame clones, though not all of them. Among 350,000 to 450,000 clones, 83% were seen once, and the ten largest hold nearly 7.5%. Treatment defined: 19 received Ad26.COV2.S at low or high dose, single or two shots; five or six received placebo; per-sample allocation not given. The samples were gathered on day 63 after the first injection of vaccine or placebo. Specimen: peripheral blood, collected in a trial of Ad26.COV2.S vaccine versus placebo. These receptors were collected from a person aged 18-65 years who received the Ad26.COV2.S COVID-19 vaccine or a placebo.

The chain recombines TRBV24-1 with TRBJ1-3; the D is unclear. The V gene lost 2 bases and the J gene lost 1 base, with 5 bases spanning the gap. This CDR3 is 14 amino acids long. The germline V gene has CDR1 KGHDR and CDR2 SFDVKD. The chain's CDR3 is CATSDWASGNTIYF. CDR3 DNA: TGTGCCACCAGTGATTGGGCATCTGGAAACACCATATATTTT.

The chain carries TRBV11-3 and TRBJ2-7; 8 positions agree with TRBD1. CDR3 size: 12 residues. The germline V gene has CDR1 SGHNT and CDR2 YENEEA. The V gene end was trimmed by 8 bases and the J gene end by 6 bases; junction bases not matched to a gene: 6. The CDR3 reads CASGSGGGEQYF. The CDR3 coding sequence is TGTGCCAGCGGCTCAGGGGGCGGCGAGCAGTACTTC.

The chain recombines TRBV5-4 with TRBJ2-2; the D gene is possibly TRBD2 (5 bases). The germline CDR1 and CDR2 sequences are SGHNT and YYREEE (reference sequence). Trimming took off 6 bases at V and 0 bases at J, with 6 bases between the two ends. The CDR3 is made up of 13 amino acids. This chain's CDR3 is CASKAANTGELFF. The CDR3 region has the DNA TGTGCCAGCAAAGCGGCGAACACCGGGGAGCTGTTTTTT.

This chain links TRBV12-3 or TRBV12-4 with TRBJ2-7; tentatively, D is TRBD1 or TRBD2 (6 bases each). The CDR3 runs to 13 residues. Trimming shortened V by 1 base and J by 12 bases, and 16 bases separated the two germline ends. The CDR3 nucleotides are TGTGCCAGCAGTTTAGAGGGGGGATCCCGAGCGTACTTC. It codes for CASSLEGGSRAYF.

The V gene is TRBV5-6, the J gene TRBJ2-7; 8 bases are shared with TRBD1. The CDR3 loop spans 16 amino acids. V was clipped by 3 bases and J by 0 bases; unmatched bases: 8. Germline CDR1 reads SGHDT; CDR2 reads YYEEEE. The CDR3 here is CASSSNPGQVSYEQYF. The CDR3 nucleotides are TGTGCCAGCAGCTCAAACCCGGGACAGGTCTCCTACGAGCAGTACTTC.

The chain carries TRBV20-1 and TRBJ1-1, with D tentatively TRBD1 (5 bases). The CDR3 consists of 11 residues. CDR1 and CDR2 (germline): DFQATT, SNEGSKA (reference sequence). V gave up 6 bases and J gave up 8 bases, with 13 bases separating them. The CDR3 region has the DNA TGCAGTGCCCTGGGGGGGGAAGAAGCTTTCTTT. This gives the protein CSALGGEEAFF.

The CDR3 DNA sequence: TGTGCCAGCAGTTTCGGTGGGAAAGGGGAAAAACTGTTTTTT. This codes for CASSFGGKGEKLFF. The V and J genes are TRBV27 and TRBJ1-4; D is undetermined. This CDR3 has 14 amino acids. Per germline, CDR1 MNHEY and CDR2 SMNVEV (reference sequence). Trimming stripped 3 bases from V and 8 bases from J, with 13 bases between.

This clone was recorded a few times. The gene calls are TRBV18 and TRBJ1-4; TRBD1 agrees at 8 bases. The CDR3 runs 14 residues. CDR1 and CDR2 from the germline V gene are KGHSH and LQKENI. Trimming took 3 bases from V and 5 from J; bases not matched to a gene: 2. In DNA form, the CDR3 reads TGTGCCAGCTCACCCCGGACAGGGAATGAAAAACTGTTTTTT. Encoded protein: CASSPRTGNEKLFF.

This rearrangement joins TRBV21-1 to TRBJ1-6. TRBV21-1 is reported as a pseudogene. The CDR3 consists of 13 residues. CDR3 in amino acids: CASSKDGNSPLHF. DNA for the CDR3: TGTGCCAGCAGCAAGGACGGGAATTCACCCCTCCACTTT.

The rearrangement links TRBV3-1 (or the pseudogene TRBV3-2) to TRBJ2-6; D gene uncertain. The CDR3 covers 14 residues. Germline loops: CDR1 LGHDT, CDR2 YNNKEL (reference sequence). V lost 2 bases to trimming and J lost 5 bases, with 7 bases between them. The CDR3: CASSQLLRANVLTF. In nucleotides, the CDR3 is TGTGCCAGCAGCCAACTCCTTAGGGCCAACGTCCTGACTTTC.

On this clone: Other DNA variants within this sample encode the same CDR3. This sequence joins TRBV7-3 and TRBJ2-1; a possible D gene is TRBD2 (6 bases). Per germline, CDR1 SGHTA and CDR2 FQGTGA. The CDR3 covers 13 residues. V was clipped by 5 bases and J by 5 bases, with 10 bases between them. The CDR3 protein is CASSLGTDNEQFF. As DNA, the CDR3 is TGTGCCAGCAGCCTTGGGACTGACAATGAGCAGTTCTTC.

The CDR3 nucleotides read TGTGCCAGCAGCCCGGGCAAGCGGGGGCCCCAAGAGACCCAGTACTTC. This gives the protein CASSPGKRGPQETQYF. The chain combines TRBV4-2 with TRBJ2-5; 8 nucleotides line up with TRBD2. Germline V lookup: CDR1 LGHNA, CDR2 YNFKEQ. J lost 1 base, V lost 4 bases, and 8 bases had no gene match. CDR3 length equals 16 residues.

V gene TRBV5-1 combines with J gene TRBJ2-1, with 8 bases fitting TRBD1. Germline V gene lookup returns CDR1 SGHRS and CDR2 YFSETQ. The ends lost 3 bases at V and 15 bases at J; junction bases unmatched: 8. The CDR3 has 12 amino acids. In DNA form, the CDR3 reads TGCGCCAGCAGCTCGACAGGGGTAACCCCGTTCTTC. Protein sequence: CASSSTGVTPFF.

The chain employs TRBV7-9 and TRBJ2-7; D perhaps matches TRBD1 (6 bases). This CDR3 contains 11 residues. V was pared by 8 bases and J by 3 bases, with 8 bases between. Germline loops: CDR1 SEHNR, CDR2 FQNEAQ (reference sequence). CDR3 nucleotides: TGTGCCAGCCAGGGGAACTACGAGCAGTACTTC. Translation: CASQGNYEQYF.

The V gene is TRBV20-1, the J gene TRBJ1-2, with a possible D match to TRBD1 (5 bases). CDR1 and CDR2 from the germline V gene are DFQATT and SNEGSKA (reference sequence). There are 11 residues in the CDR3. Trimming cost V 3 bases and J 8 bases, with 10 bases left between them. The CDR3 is CSASVRDGYTF. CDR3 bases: TGCAGTGCTAGTGTACGGGACGGCTACACCTTC.

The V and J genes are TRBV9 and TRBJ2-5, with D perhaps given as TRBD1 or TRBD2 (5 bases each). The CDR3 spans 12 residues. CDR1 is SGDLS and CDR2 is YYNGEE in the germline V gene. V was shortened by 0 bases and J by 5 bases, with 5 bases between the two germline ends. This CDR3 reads CASSVGGETQYF. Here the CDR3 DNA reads TGTGCCAGCAGCGTAGGGGGGGAGACCCAGTACTTC.

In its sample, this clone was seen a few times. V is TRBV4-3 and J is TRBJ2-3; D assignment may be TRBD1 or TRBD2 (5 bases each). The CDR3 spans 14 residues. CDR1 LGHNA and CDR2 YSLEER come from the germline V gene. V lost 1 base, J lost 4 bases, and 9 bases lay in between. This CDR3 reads CASSQGVGADTQYF. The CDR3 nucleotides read TGCGCCAGCAGCCAAGGGGTGGGGGCAGATACGCAGTATTTT.

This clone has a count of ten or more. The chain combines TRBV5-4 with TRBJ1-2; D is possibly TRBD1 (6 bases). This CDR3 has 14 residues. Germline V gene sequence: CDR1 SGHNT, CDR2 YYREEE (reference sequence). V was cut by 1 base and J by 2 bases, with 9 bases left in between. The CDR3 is CASSLQGSNYGYTF. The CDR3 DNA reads TGTGCCAGCAGCTTGCAGGGGTCGAACTATGGCTACACCTTC.

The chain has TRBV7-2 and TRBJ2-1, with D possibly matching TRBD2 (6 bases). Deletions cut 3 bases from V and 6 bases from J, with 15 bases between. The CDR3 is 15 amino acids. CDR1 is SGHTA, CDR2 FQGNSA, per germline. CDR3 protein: CASSFIAVGGNEQFF. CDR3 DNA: TGTGCCAGCAGCTTCATTGCGGTGGGGGGCAATGAGCAGTTCTTC.

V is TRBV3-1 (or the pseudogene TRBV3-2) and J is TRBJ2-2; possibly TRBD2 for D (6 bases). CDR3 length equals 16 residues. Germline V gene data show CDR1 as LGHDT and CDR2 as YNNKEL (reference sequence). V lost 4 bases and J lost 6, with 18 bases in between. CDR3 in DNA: TGTGCCAGCAGCCTTTATGGACTACCTCAGGCCGGGGAGCTGTTTTTT. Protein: CASSLYGLPQAGELFF.

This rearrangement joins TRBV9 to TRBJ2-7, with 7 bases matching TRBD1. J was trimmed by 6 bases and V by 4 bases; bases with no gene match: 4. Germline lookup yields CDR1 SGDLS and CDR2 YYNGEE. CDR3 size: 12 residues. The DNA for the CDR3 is TGTGCCAGCAGCCTCACAGGGGCCGAGCAGTACTTC. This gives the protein CASSLTGAEQYF.

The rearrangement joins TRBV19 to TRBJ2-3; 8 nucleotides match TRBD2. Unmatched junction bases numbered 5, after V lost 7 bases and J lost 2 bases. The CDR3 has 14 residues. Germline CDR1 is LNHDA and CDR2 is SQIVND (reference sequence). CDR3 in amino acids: CASKWRGVTDTQYF. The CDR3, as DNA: TGTGCCAGTAAATGGCGGGGGGTCACAGATACGCAGTATTTT.

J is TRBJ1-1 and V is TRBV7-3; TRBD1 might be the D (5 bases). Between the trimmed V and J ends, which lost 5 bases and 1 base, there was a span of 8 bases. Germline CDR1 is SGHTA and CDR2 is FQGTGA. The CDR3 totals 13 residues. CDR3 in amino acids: CASSPGWNTEAFF. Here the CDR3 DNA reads TGTGCCAGCAGCCCAGGGTGGAACACTGAAGCTTTCTTT. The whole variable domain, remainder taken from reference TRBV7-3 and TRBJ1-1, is GAGVSQTPSNKVTEKGKYVELRCDPISGHTALYWYRQSLGQGPEFLIYFQGTGAADDSGLPNDRFFAVRPEGSVSTLKIQRTERGDSAVYLCASSPGWNTEAFFGQGTRLTVV.

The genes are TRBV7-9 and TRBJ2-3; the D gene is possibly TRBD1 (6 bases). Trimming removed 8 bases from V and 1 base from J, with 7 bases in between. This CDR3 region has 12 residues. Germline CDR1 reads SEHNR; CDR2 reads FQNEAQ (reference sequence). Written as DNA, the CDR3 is TGTGCCAGCGAGGGGGGCACAGATACGCAGTATTTT. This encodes CASEGGTDTQYF.

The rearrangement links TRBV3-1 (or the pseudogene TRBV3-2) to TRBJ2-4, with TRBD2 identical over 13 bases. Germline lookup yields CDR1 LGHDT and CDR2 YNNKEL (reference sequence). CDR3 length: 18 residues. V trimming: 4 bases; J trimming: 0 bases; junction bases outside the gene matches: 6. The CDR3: CASSLLAGGPLAKNIQYF. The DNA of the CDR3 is TGTGCCAGCAGCCTACTAGCGGGAGGGCCCCTAGCCAAAAACATTCAGTACTTC.

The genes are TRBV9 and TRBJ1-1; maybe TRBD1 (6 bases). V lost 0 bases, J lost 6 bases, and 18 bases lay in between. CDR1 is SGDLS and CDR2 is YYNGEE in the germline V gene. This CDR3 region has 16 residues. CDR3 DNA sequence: TGTGCCAGCAGCGTAGCCGGCTGGGGGCGCCGACCTGAAGCTTTCTTT. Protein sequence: CASSVAGWGRRPEAFF.